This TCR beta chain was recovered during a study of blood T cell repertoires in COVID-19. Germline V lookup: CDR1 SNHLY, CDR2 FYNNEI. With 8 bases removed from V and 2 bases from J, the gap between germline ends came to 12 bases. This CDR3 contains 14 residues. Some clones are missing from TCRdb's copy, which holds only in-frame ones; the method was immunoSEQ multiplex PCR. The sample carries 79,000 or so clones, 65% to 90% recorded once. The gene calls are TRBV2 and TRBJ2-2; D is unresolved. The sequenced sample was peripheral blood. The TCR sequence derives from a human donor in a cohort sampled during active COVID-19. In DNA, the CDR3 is TGTGCCAGCCCCAGCCTAGATAACACCGGGGAGCTGTTTTTT. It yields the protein CASPSLDNTGELFF.